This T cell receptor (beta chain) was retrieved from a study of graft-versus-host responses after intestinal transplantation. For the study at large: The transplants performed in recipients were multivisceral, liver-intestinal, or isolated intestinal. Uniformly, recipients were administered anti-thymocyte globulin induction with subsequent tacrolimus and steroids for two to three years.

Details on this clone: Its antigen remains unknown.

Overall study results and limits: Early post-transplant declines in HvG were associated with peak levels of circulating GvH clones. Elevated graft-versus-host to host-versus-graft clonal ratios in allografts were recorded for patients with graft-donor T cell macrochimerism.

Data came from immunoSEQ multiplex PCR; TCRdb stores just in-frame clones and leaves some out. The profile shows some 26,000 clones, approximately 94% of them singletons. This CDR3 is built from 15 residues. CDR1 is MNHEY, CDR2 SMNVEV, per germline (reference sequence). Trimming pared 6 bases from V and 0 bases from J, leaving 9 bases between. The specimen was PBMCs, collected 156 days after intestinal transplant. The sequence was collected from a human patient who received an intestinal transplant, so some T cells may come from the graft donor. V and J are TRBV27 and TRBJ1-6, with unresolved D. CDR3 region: CASSSSSSYNSPLHF. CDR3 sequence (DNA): TGTGCCAGCAGCTCTTCCAGCTCCTATAATTCACCCCTCCACTTT.